This TCR beta chain was sequenced during a study of blood T cells in healthy people across ages (dated by TCRdb to 2015 to 2017). Broadly, across the study: In model experiments, roughly one uniquely barcoded TCR beta cDNA molecule per two T cells was captured by template switching. For two donors (one aged 18 to 30 and one aged 80 or older), the study analyzed two additional independent replicas of 1 million unique cDNA reads from the same blood draw. To avoid experimental bias, donors of different ages were spread randomly across the sequencing lanes. Donors were grouped into four age groups: young (average approximately 16 years), middle-aged (around 39), aged (about 60) and long-lived (approximately 75). The study measured age-related changes in TCR beta repertoire diversity using deep sequencing normalized with unique cDNA molecular identifiers. Overall study outcomes, separate from this receptor: Observed TCR beta diversity per million T cells fell roughly linearly with age, and a significant reduction was already apparent by age roughly 40. Because the CMV infection status of the donors was unknown, age-related changes in expanded clonotypes may potentially have been confounded. A strong correlation was found between observed TCR beta diversity and the percentage of naive T cells measured by flow cytometry. Compared with the aged group, the long-lived group had more naive CD4+ T cells, fewer expanded clones and increased TCR diversity, a pattern suggesting age selection. Since profiling was done on bulk unsorted PBMCs, naive and antigen-experienced compartments could not be conclusively compared. Estimates of total diversity based on one million sequenced T cells were regarded as lower bounds and as underestimates.

In regard to this clonotype: The target of this receptor is not known. One base away there is no much larger clone; base qualities are not given.

The donors were some 36 Caucasian individuals from Russia, aged roughly 6 to 90 years, who were systemically healthy. About 9.8 milliliters of peripheral blood were drawn from each donor into EDTA-treated Vacutainer tubes. Ficoll-Paque density-gradient centrifugation was used to isolate PBMCs, with at least 6.5 million per sample. Trizol reagent was used to extract total RNA from the PBMCs, yielding at least 5.5 micrograms per sample. Naive CD45RAhigh/CD27high T cell percentages were measured by flow cytometry on a PBMC aliquot from every donor. The junction carries 12 bases between V and J, which are trimmed by 6 bases and 4 bases respectively. Via the germline V gene (reference sequence), CDR1 is DFQATT and CDR2 SNEGSKA. From the cysteine up to the phenylalanine, the CDR3 has a length of 12 residues. The only DNA kept is the CDR3, 36 bases in frame from the first base. Libraries were built with 5' RACE. TCRdb names Illumina HiSeq 2500 as the instrument used. The second PCR ran for roughly 7 to 11 cycles and used a J-beta primer mix along with a sample-barcoded 5' primer. A template-switch 5' adaptor carrying 12 random nucleotides introduced a unique molecular identifier onto each TCR beta cDNA molecule. Each sample yielded at least 3 million CDR3-containing paired-end reads. First-strand cDNA was synthesized from all RNA with the Mint cDNA synthesis kit, primed by a TRBC-specific oligonucleotide. After uracil-DNA glycosylase treatment, a first 18-cycle PCR used universal primers M1SS and BC2_uni_R on all cDNA. The paper's processing steps were these. Each sample was normalized by randomly selecting 1 million high-quality reads, each carrying a distinct molecular identifier. Reads with shared molecular identifiers were discarded instead of being binned into consensus sequences. MiTCR, run with a Q25 quality threshold and the strictest error-elimination algorithm, handled CDR3 identification, clonotype clustering and error correction. Lower-bound total TCR beta diversity was estimated with a nonparametric unseen species model using Euler transformation. Starting from the raw public reads, TCRdb applied fastp trimming at Q25, assembled clones with MiXCR and retained in-frame beta chains. Merged by CDR3 protein, the rows form single entries marked with the most common genes and DNA. The V and J calls, along with clone size, are taken from TCRdb and not from the paper's own processing. The sample data list about 1.7 million distinct CDR3 sequences, and roughly 30% of these were observed just once. Roughly 8% of the sample is in the top ten clones.

The sequence derives from a woman aged 25-40 years in good health. The sequence is built from TRBV20-1 and TRBJ2-5; perhaps TRBD1 is the D gene, with 6 bases matching. The sequenced sample was blood. The CDR3 corresponds to CSAGTSRETQYF. The sequenced DNA is TGCAGTGCAGGGACATCTCGAGAGACCCAGTACTTC.